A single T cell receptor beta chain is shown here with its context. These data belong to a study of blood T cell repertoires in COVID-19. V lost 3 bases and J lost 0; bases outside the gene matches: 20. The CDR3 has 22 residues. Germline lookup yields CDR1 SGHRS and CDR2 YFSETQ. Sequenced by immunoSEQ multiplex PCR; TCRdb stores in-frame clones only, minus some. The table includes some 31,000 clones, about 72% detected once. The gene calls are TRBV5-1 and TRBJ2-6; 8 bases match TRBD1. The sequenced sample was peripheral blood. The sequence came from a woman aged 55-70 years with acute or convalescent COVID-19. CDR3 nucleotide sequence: TGCGCCAGCAGCTCGACAGGGGTCCGTGGAACCACGCACCGCTCTGGGGCCAACGTCCTGACTTTC. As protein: CASSSTGVRGTTHRSGANVLTF.